This T cell receptor (beta chain) was identified in a study of vaccination and CD4 T cells after COVID-19. Study context: The makeup of the convalescents was six males and four females, two of them Hispanic.

As regards this clonotype: The antigen is unknown.

The V gene lost 3 bases and the J gene lost 3 bases, with 9 bases spanning the gap. The CDR3 extends over 12 amino acids. CDR1 and CDR2 from the germline V gene are DFQATT and SNEGSKA (reference sequence). The Oncomine TCR Beta short-read assay was applied to DNA of cultured CD4+ T cells. In TCRdb, the PCR reads were re-called with MiXCR into one record per CDR3 protein. The table includes 11,000 or so distinct CDR3 sequences, less than 65% detected once. This sample's treatment: roughly 10-day PBMC culture with coronavirus spike peptide pools or control peptides (ViraFEST assay). Per-well cultures of 2 million or so PBMCs received 9 to 10 IU/ml IL-2 and about 9.1 ug/ml peptide pools.

The clonotype originates from a human donor who had recovered from COVID-19. Sequencing was performed on CD4+ T cells from blood, cultured in vitro. The chain has TRBV20-1 and TRBJ2-7; a weak D match, TRBD2 (6 bases). The DNA of the CDR3 is TGCAGTGCTAGCGGGACTGGCTACGAGCAGTACTTC. Its translation: CSASGTGYEQYF.